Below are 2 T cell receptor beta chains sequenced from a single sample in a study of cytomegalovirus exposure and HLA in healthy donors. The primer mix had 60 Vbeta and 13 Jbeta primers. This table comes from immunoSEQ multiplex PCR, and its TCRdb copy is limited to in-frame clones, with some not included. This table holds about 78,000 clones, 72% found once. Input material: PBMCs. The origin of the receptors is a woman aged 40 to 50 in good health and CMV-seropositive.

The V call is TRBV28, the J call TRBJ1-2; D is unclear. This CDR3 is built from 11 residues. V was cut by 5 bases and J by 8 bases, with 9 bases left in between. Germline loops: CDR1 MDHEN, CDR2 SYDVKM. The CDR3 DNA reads TGTGCCAGCAGTCCCGGGGTGGGCTACACCTTC. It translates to CASSPGVGYTF.

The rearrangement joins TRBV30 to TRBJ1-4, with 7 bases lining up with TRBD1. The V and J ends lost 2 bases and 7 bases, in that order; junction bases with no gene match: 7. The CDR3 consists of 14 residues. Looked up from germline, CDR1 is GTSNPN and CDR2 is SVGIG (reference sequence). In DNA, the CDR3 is TGTGCCTGGAGTACTTGGGACAGAGCTGAAAAACTGTTTTTT. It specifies CAWSTWDRAEKLFF.